This TCR beta chain was sequenced in a study of post-analysis software for immune sequencing data. Study-wide context: Relapsing-remitting, secondary progressive and progressive-relapsing forms made up the multiple sclerosis disease courses.

Germline CDR1 reads SGHTA; CDR2 reads FQGNSA. The CDR3 sequence is 14 residues long. Study-wide findings and caveats: Several TRBV segments were more frequent in patients than controls; TRBV5-6, TRBV5-1 and TRBV20-1 belonged to this group. Compared with controls, patients showed significantly lower normalized Chao1 diversity.

Turning to this clonotype: No antigen is known for it.

The TCR beta cDNA libraries carried unique molecular identifiers. From about 0.98 to 11 million T cells, roughly 530,000 cDNA molecules were obtained. MiXCR, run by TCRdb on the PCR reads, gives a single entry per CDR3 protein. This table holds about 460,000 distinct CDR3 sequences, approximately 46% found once. The sequence was collected from a girl between 5 and 17 years old with multiple sclerosis. The chain links TRBV7-2 to TRBJ2-7, with 8 bases identical to TRBD2. The J call may be mistaken, given a closer DNA end match to TRBJ2-5. Specimen: blood. Here the CDR3 DNA reads TGTGCCAGCAGCCCCGAAGGGACTAGTGGGACCCAGTACTTC. It translates to CASSPEGTSGTQYF.